The T cell receptor beta chain under discussion was sequenced for a study of metastatic and nonmetastatic thyroid tumors. Study-level background: Patients with malignant and benign thyroid disease provided blood and tumor or nodule tissue, whose repertoires were compared. Study findings and constraints: Significantly higher TCR beta diversity was reportedly seen in malignant thyroid tumors than benign nodules, in blood and tumor.

The germline gives CDR1 MDHEN, CDR2 SYDVKM. The CDR3 is made up of 15 amino acids. Trimming left V 5 bases short and J 0 bases short, with 12 bases between. Every patient underwent thyroid surgery untreated. TCRdb re-processed the PCR reads through MiXCR. The sample has some 30,000 clones; less than 20% are singletons. This clone was seen repeatedly, ten times or more. What it recognizes is unknown. This chain links TRBV28 with TRBJ2-3; no definite D call. The receptor's source is a female donor with papillary thyroid cancer or a benign thyroid nodule (not recorded which). Some clones in this sample may be carry-over from other donors' samples. The sample comprised blood. The CDR3 DNA follows: TGTGCCAGCAGTCCGCTGGGTGGTAGCACAGATACGCAGTATTTT. Residues: CASSPLGGSTDTQYF.